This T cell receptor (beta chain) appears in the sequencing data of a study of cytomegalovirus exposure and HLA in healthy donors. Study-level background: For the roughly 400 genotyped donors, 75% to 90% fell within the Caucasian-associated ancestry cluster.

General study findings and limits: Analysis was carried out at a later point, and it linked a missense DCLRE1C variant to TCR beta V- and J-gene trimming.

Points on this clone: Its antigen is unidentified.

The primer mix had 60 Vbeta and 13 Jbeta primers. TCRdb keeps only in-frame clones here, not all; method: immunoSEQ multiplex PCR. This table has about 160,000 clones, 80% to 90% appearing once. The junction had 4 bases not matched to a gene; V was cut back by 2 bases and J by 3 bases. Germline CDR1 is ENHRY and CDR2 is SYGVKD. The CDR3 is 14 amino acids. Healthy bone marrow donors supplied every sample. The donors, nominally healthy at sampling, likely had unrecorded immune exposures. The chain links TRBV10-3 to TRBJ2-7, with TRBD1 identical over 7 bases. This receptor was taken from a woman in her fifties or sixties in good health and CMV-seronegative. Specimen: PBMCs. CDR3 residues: CAISEMGQNYEQYF. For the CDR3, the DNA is TGTGCCATCAGTGAGATGGGACAGAACTACGAGCAGTACTTC.